One and the same sample provided the 13 T cell receptor beta chains below, sequenced in a study of T cell clusters in autoimmune cytopenias. Tens of thousands of genome equivalents of blood DNA were amplified for TRB. Multiplex touch-down PCR amplified TRB using TRB-A and TRB-B pools in one tube. One entry per CDR3 protein, without DNA, is what TCRdb gives after re-calling the multiplex PCR reads. This sample's table reports over 5,000 distinct CDR3 sequences. This same sample was also taken into another study, of T cell repertoires in aging, cancer and after chemotherapy.

Source material: peripheral blood. The receptors shown here come from a human donor in good health.

The chain has TRBV5-4 and TRBJ2-3; TCRdb's D call, TRBD1, is unchecked because there is no DNA. The CDR3 spans 13 residues. Looked up from germline, CDR1 is SGHNT and CDR2 is YYREEE (reference sequence). CDR3 in amino acids: CASSFPGGDTQYF.

This chain connects TRBV6-6 to TRBJ2-3. Germline-derived CDR1 and CDR2 are MNHNY and SVGAGI (reference sequence). The CDR3 covers 15 residues. Here the CDR3 reads CASSYPGPITDTQYF.

The V gene is TRBV18, the J gene TRBJ2-6. The CDR3 has 13 amino acids. CDR1 is KGHSH and CDR2 is LQKENI in the germline V gene. CDR3 amino acids: CASSPGGANVLTF. The complete variable domain, with remaining parts taken from reference TRBV18 and TRBJ2-6, reads NAGVMQNPRHLVRRRGQEARLRCSPMKGHSHVYWYRQLPEEGLKFMVYLQKENIIDESGMPKERFSAEFPKEGPSILRIQQVVRGDSAAYFCASSPGGANVLTFGAGSRLTVL.

The rearrangement links TRBV29-1 to TRBJ2-3; with no DNA, the TCRdb D assignment of TRBD2 cannot be verified. This CDR3 comprises 15 residues. CDR1 and CDR2 from the germline V gene are SQVTM and ANQGSEA. The CDR3 protein is CSVELLARGTDTQYF.

Its frequency marks this clonotype as medium-sized. This chain joins TRBV19 and TRBJ1-5; TCRdb designates TRBD1, a call that cannot be tested without DNA. Germline V gives CDR1 LNHDA, CDR2 SQIVND (reference sequence). The CDR3 consists of 12 residues. The CDR3 sequence: CASSEGDQPQHF.

The V call is TRBV29-1, the J call TRBJ1-5. The V gene's germline CDR1 is SQVTM and CDR2 ANQGSEA. The CDR3 extends over 12 amino acids. The CDR3 reads CSVGEGNQPQHF.

V usage is TRBV7-9 and J usage is TRBJ2-7; with no DNA, the TCRdb D assignment of TRBD1 cannot be verified. This CDR3 is 14 amino acids long. Germline V gene lookup returns CDR1 SEHNR and CDR2 FQNEAQ (reference sequence). Here the CDR3 reads CASSILPRGSEQYF. Looking up the rest from reference TRBV7-9 and TRBJ2-7 gives the full variable domain: DTGVSQNPRHKITKRGQNVTFRCDPISEHNRLYWYRQTLGQGPEFLTYFQNEAQLEKSRLLSDRFSAERPKGSFSTLEIQRTEQGDSAMYLCASSILPRGSEQYFGPGTRLTVT.

The chain carries TRBV5-6 and TRBJ2-7; with no DNA, the TCRdb D assignment of TRBD1 cannot be verified. The CDR3 consists of 15 residues. In germline, CDR1 is SGHDT, CDR2 YYEEEE. CDR3 in amino acids: CASSLEGQGYYEQYF.

The chain couples TRBV5-6 to TRBJ2-7; the D gene TCRdb calls, TRBD2, cannot be checked with no DNA. CDR3 length: 15 amino acids. CDR1 and CDR2 (germline): SGHDT, YYEEEE. The CDR3 here is CASSSLAGTSYEQYF.

The rearrangement links TRBV19 to TRBJ2-1; without DNA, the TCRdb call of TRBD2 cannot be checked. Germline V CDR1 and CDR2: LNHDA, SQIVND (reference sequence). The CDR3 loop spans 15 amino acids. CDR3 in amino acids: CASSISGNGLYEQFF.

Considering frequency, this clonotype is medium-sized. This rearrangement joins TRBV29-1 to TRBJ2-4. CDR1 is SQVTM and CDR2 is ANQGSEA in the germline V gene. The CDR3 has 15 amino acids. The chain's CDR3 is CSVAAITLAKNIQYF.

This clonotype is deemed medium-sized by its frequency. The chain uses TRBV29-1 and TRBJ2-1; TCRdb lists TRBD2, though no DNA is available to test this call. This CDR3 is built from 19 residues. Germline V lookup: CDR1 SQVTM, CDR2 ANQGSEA. The CDR3 here is CSVEPLGAGGPRVYNEQFF.

The V and J genes are TRBV6-5 and TRBJ1-4. The germline V gene has CDR1 MNHEY and CDR2 SVGAGI. This CDR3 region has 15 residues. This CDR3 is CASSSARSTNEKLFF.